The TCR beta chain described here comes from a study of blood T cell repertoires in COVID-19. Study details: Collection of acute and convalescent COVID-19 samples took place in the United States, Italy and Spain. The analysed material was cDNA or gDNA that came from T cells, B-cell-depleted T cells, or PBMCs.

Trimming shortened V by 0 bases and J by 7 bases, and 13 bases separated the two germline ends. The CDR3 runs 14 residues. CDR1 and CDR2 (germline): SGHRS, YFSETQ. In the authors' methods: Estimates of nucleated cell counts were drawn from the amplification of reference gene primers. Assay used: immunoSEQ multiplex PCR; TCRdb lists only in-frame clones, some missing. The DNA gave D and trimming, while V, J and clone size come from that table. The table includes approximately 200,000 clones, approximately 81% detected once. The sequenced sample was peripheral blood. The receptor was isolated from a woman older than 75 with acute or convalescent COVID-19. The chain employs TRBV5-1 and TRBJ1-2, with unresolved D. CDR3 in DNA: TGCGCCAGCAGCTTGGGGGCCGGACTCTTTGGCTACACCTTC. This gives the protein CASSLGAGLFGYTF. The variable domain in full, completed from reference TRBV5-1 and TRBJ1-2, reads KAGVTQTPRYLIKTRGQQVTLSCSPISGHRSVSWYQQTPGQGLQFLFEYFSETQRNKGNFPGRFSGRQFSNSRSEMNVSTLELGDSALYLCASSLGAGLFGYTFGSGTRLTVV.